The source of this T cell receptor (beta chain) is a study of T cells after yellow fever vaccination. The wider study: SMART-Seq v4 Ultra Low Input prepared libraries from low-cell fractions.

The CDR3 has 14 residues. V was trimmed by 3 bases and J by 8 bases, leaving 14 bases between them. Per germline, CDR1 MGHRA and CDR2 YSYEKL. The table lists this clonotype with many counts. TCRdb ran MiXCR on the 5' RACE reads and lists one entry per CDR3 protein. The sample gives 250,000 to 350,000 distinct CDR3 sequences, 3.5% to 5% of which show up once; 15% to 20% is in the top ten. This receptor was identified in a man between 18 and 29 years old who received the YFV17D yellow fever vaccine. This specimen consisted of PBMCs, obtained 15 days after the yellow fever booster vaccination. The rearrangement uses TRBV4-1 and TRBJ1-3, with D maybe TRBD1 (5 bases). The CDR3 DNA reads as TGCGCCAGCAGCCATCCGGGGGTTACGGACACCATATATTTT. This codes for CASSHPGVTDTIYF.